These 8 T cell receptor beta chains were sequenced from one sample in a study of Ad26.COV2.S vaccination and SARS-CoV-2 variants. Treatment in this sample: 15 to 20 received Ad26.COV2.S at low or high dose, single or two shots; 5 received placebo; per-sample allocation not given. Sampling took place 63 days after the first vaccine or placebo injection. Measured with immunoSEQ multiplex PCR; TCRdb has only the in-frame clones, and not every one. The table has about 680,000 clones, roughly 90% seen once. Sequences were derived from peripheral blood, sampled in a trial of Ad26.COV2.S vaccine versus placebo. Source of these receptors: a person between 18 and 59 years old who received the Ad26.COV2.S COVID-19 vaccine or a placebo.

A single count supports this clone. The CDR3 region has the DNA TGTGCCAGCAGCTTTACAGGATACACAGATACGCAGTATTTT. This codes for CASSFTGYTDTQYF. The V call is TRBV5-4, the J call TRBJ2-3; D is perhaps TRBD1 (5 bases). The germline CDR1 and CDR2 sequences are SGHNT and YYREEE (reference sequence). This CDR3 region has 14 residues. V lost 2 bases and J 2 bases, leaving 9 bases between the germline ends.

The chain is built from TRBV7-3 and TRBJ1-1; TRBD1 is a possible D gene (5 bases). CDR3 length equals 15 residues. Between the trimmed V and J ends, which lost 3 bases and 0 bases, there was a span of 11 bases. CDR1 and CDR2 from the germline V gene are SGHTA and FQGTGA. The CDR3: CASSLSTDMNTEAFF. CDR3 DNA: TGTGCCAGCAGCTTGTCGACAGACATGAACACTGAAGCTTTCTTT.

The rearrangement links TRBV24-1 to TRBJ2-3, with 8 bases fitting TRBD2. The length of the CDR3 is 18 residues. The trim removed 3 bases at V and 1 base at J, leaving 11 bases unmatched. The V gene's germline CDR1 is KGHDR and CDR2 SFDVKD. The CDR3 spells CATSDPQRLAGGTDTQYF. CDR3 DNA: TGTGCCACCAGTGATCCGCAGCGGCTAGCGGGCGGCACAGATACGCAGTATTTT.

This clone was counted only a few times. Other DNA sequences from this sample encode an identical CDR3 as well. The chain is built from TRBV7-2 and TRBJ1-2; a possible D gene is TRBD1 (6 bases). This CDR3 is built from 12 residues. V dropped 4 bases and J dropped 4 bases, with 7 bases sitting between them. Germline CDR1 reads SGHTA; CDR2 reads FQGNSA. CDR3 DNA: TGTGCCAGCAGCTCACAGGGCTATGGCTACACCTTC. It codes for CASSSQGYGYTF.

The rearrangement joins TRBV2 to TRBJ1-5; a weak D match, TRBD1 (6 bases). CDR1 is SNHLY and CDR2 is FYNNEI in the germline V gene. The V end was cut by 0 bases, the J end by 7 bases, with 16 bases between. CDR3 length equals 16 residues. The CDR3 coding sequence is TGTGCCAGCAGTGAAGCGATTTCAGGGGTTGGGCAGCCCCAGCATTTT. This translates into CASSEAISGVGQPQHF.

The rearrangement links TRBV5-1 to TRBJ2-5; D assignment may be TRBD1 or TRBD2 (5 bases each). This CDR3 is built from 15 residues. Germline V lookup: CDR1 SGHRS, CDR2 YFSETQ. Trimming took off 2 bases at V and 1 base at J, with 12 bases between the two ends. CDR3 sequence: CASSLTGTVQETQYF. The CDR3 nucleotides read TGCGCCAGCAGCTTAACCGGGACGGTCCAAGAGACCCAGTACTTC.

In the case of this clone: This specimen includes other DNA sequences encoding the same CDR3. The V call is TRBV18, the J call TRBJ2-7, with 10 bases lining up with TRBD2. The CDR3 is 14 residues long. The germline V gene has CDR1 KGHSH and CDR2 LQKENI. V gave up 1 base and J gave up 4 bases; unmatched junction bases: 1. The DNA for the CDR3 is TGTGCCAGCTCACCACTAGCGGGAGGATACGAGCAGTACTTC. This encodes CASSPLAGGYEQYF.

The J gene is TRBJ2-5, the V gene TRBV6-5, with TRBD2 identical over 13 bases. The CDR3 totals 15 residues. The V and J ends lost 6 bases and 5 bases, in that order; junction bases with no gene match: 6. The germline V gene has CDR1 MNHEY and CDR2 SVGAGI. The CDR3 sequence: CASSHRTSGGETQYF. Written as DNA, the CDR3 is TGTGCCAGCAGCCATCGGACTAGCGGGGGTGAGACCCAGTACTTC.